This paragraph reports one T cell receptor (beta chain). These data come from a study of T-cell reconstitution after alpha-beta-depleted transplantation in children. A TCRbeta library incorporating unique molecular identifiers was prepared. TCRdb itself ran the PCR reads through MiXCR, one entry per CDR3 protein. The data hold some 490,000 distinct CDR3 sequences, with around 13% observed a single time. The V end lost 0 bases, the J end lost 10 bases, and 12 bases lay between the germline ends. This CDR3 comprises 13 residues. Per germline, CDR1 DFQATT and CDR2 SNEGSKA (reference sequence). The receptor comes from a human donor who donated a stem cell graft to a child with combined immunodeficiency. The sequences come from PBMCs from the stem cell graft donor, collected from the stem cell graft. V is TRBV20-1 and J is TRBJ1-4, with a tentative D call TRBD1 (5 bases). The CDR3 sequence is CSARDSGVAKLFF. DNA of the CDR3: TGCAGTGCTAGAGACTCGGGGGTTGCAAAACTGTTTTTT.